The present TCR beta chain was sequenced within a study of blood T cell repertoires in COVID-19. The assay was immunoSEQ multiplex PCR, and TCRdb's table has in-frame clones only and misses some. Here the sample spans about 41,000 clones, roughly 80% being singletons. With 3 bases removed from V and 4 bases from J, the gap between germline ends came to 9 bases. Germline loops: CDR1 MRHNA, CDR2 SNTAGT. The CDR3 length is 13 residues. The receptor was isolated from an older woman with acute or convalescent COVID-19. The chain recombines TRBV6-4 with TRBJ1-1; D gene unclear. Sequencing input: peripheral blood. DNA for the CDR3: TGTGCCAGCAGTGAAGAGGGAGGCACTGAAGCTTTCTTT. Amino acid sequence: CASSEEGGTEAFF.